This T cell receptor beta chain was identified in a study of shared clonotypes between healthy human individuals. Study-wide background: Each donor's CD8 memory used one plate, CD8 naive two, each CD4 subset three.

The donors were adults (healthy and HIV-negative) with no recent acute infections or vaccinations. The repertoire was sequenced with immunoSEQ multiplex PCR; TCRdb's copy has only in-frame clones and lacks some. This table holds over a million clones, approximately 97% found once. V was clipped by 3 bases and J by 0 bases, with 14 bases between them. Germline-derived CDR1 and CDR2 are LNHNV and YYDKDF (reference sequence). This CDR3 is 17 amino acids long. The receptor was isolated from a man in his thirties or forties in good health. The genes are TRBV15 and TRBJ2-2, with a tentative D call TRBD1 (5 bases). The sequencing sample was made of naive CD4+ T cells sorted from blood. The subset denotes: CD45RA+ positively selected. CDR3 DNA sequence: TGTGCCACCAGCAGGAAGACGACAGCCGCGAACACCGGGGAGCTGTTTTTT. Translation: CATSRKTTAANTGELFF.